This T cell receptor (beta chain) was identified during a study of patients and donors after allogeneic stem cell transplantation. TCRdb reprocessed the RT-PCR reads via MiXCR and lists one record per CDR3 protein. The profile shows under 200,000 distinct CDR3 sequences, about 29% of them singletons. Trimming stripped 4 bases from V and 3 bases from J, with 16 bases between. The CDR3 runs 16 residues. CDR1 LGHDT and CDR2 YNNKEL come from the germline V gene (reference sequence). Sequenced: blood, either unsorted or a sorted T cell fraction (not recorded which). The J gene is TRBJ2-1, the V gene TRBV3-1; tentative D call: TRBD2 (6 bases). The TCR sequence derives from a human donor who was either an allogeneic HSCT recipient or a stem cell or donor lymphocyte infusion donor (not recorded which). It is not recorded whose cells these are; they may come from a transplant donor. CDR3 protein: CASSLSGLLNYNEQFF. Written as DNA, the CDR3 is TGTGCCAGCAGCCTTAGTGGACTATTAAACTACAATGAGCAGTTCTTC.